This entry describes one TCR beta chain. Its specificity is unknown. The CDR3 runs to 14 residues. Trimming took 8 bases from V and 6 from J; bases not matched to a gene: 12. Germline V gene sequence: CDR1 SNHLY, CDR2 FYNNEI. This sample is part of a study of OX40 agonist ivuxolimab in advanced cancers. TCRdb's copy holds only in-frame clones and misses some; the assay was immunoSEQ multiplex PCR. The sample consists of tens of thousands of clones, about 88% of them appearing once. Study-wide results and caveats: The study did not work out the antigen specificity of the expanded peripheral T cells.

This sequence joins TRBV2 and TRBJ2-7; 8 positions match TRBD1. This receptor was identified in an adult with an advanced solid tumor such as melanoma, head and neck, liver or kidney cancer. This specimen consisted of CD4+ or CD8+ T cells sorted from blood, obtained in a trial of the OX40 agonist ivuxolimab. The CDR3 sequence is CASSDRGYEGEQYF. DNA of the CDR3: TGTGCCAGCTCCGACAGGGGATATGAGGGCGAGCAGTACTTC.